This T cell receptor beta chain comes out of a study of blood T cell repertoires in COVID-19. Overall study: The analysed material was cDNA or gDNA that came from T cells, B-cell-depleted T cells, or PBMCs.

Original processing notes: Using reference gene primer amplification, nucleated cell counts were estimated. Repertoires were generated with immunoSEQ multiplex PCR, while TCRdb's copy carries only in-frame clones and drops some. V, J and clone size are those of that table, while D and trimming were read from the DNA. The data show a few hundred thousand clones, about 90% seen once. The CDR3 runs 15 residues. With 3 bases clipped from V and 2 bases from J, the junction kept 6 bases outside the gene matches. Per the germline V gene, CDR1 is SGHRS and CDR2 is YFSETQ. Patients from Seattle were sampled longitudinally, starting during active infection.

The clonotype was recovered from a woman in her 30s with COVID-19, enrolled during active disease. The specimen sequenced was peripheral blood. V gene TRBV5-1 combines with J gene TRBJ1-1; TRBD1 agrees at 8 bases. The CDR3 coding sequence is TGCGCCAGCAGCTCGAGGACAGGGTCCAACACTGAAGCTTTCTTT. Translation gives CASSSRTGSNTEAFF.